Shown below are 23 T cell receptor beta chains from a single sample sequenced in a study of blood T cells in healthy people across ages. Next came a second PCR, run for about 7 to 12 cycles, which used a sample-barcoded 5' primer along with a J-beta primer mix. Using its own MiXCR run on the 5' RACE reads, TCRdb lists one record per CDR3 protein. The table includes about 500,000 distinct CDR3 sequences, approximately 25% detected once. This sample was also put to use in a study of T cells of mothers and their children.

The sequencing sample was made of blood. The receptor source for this set is a boy younger than 18 in good health.

The CDR3 DNA follows: TGTGCCATAGCCACAGGGTCTGGGGCCAACGTCCTGACTTTC. Protein product: CAIATGSGANVLTF. The chain links TRBV6-1 to TRBJ2-6; a possible D gene is TRBD1 (6 bases). The CDR3 spans 14 residues. V was clipped by 10 bases and J by 1 base, with 11 bases between them. The germline V gene has CDR1 MNHNS and CDR2 SASEGT.

The rearrangement uses TRBV20-1 and TRBJ2-1, with D possibly TRBD2 on 6 matching bases. V lost 5 bases and J lost 2, with 13 bases in between. The CDR3 contains 14 residues. Germline V gene data show CDR1 as DFQATT and CDR2 as SNEGSKA (reference sequence). The CDR3 sequence: CSAPSSGPYNEQFF. The CDR3 coding sequence is TGCAGTGCTCCCTCCAGCGGGCCCTACAATGAGCAGTTCTTC.

This clonotype came up a few times. V and J are TRBV11-1 and TRBJ1-2; 7 nucleotides line up with TRBD1. The germline CDR1 and CDR2 sequences are SGHAT and FQDESV (reference sequence). V dropped 5 bases and J dropped 4; count of bases not matched to a gene: 4. This CDR3 has 13 residues. CDR3 bases: TGTGCCAGCAGCCAGGACAGGAGCTATGGCTACACCTTC. It specifies CASSQDRSYGYTF.

This clonotype showed up just a few times. The chain has TRBV7-2 and TRBJ2-1; D may be TRBD2 (5 bases). The CDR3 consists of 13 residues. V dropped 1 base and J dropped 10 bases, with 11 bases sitting between them. Germline V gives CDR1 SGHTA, CDR2 FQGNSA. In nucleotides, the CDR3 is TGTGCCAGCAGCTTAGAACGGAGAGGGGAGCAGTTCTTC. Translating it yields CASSLERRGEQFF. The variable domain in full, completed from reference TRBV7-2 and TRBJ2-1, reads GAGVSQSPSNKVTEKGKDVELRCDPISGHTALYWYRQSLGQGLEFLIYFQGNSAPDKSGLPSDRFSAERTGGSVSTLTIQRTQQEDSAVYLCASSLERRGEQFFGPGTRLTVL.

This clonotype was detected only a few times. This chain uses TRBV28 with TRBJ2-3, with D possibly matching TRBD2 (6 bases). Germline-derived CDR1 and CDR2 are MDHEN and SYDVKM. The CDR3 runs to 19 residues. V lost 4 bases and J lost 2, with 25 bases in between. Written as DNA, the CDR3 is TGTGCCAGCAGTTACCCCATGGATATACGACTAGGGGACACAGATACGCAGTATTTT. Its protein product is CASSYPMDIRLGDTDTQYF.

This clonotype was observed at least ten times. CDR3 sequence reads: CASSLWDRAYEQYF. The CDR3 DNA sequence: TGCGCCAGCAGCCTATGGGACAGGGCCTACGAGCAGTACTTC. This chain connects TRBV4-1 to TRBJ2-5, with 9 bases lining up with TRBD1. The DNA end is a closer match to TRBJ2-7, so the J assignment may be wrong. Germline CDR1 MGHRA, CDR2 YSYEKL. This CDR3 region has 14 residues.

This clonotype appeared a few times. The chain uses TRBV5-6 and TRBJ2-3; 8 nucleotides align to TRBD2. CDR3 length: 16 residues. Germline values: CDR1 SGHDT, CDR2 YYEEEE. V shed 0 bases, J shed 7 bases, and the junction held 10 bases outside the gene matches. CDR3 protein: CASSLVGASGLNTQYF. The CDR3, as DNA: TGTGCCAGCAGCTTGGTAGGGGCTAGCGGGTTAAATACGCAGTATTTT.

This clonotype was seen only a few times. The chain employs TRBV24-1 and TRBJ2-5, with 7 nucleotides matching TRBD1. V shed 3 bases, J shed 5 bases, and the junction held 8 bases outside the gene matches. The CDR3 runs 15 residues. Germline CDR1 is KGHDR and CDR2 is SFDVKD. The CDR3 region has the DNA TGTGCCACCAGTGATGGAACAGGGGTGCGGGAGACCCAGTACTTC. Translated: CATSDGTGVRETQYF.

The chain is built from TRBV18 and TRBJ2-5; D unclear. This CDR3 is 13 amino acids long. Germline V gene sequence: CDR1 KGHSH, CDR2 LQKENI. Deletions cut 1 base from V and 4 bases from J, with 7 bases between. The CDR3 DNA reads as TGTGCCAGCTCACCACGATATTCAGAGACCCAGTACTTC. It specifies CASSPRYSETQYF. The complete variable domain, with remaining parts taken from reference TRBV18 and TRBJ2-5, reads NAGVMQNPRHLVRRRGQEARLRCSPMKGHSHVYWYRQLPEEGLKFMVYLQKENIIDESGMPKERFSAEFPKEGPSILRIQQVVRGDSAAYFCASSPRYSETQYFGPGTRLLVL.

This clonotype was seen a handful of times. Germline is not matched at one junction end, which may reflect a read error. This sequence joins TRBV2 and TRBJ1-6, with a weak D call TRBD1 (6 bases). This CDR3 comprises 15 residues. Germline V gene data show CDR1 as SNHLY and CDR2 as FYNNEI. CDR3 sequence (DNA): TGTGCCAGCAGTGAAGGGCGGACAGCTAATTCACTCCTCCACTTT. Protein: CASSEGRTANSLLHF.

There are a few counts of this clonotype. The genes are TRBV20-1 and TRBJ1-5, with D perhaps matching TRBD1 (6 bases). In germline, CDR1 is DFQATT, CDR2 SNEGSKA (reference sequence). The germline V and J ends were trimmed by 1 base and 2 bases, with 15 bases remaining between them. CDR3 size: 16 residues. CDR3 sequence reads: CSARVDTGWGNQPQHF. As DNA, the CDR3 is TGCAGTGCTAGAGTCGACACAGGGTGGGGCAATCAGCCCCAGCATTTT.

On this clonotype itself: A junction boundary mismatches the germline segment, possibly from a read error. This sequence joins TRBV5-3 and TRBJ2-5, with D hard to call. The closer fit of TRBJ2-7 to the DNA end suggests the J call may be wrong. TRBV5-3 is known as an ORF, though its function is uncertain. This CDR3 region has 15 residues. The CDR3 region is CASSLRDQASYEQYF. Here the CDR3 DNA reads TGTGCCAGCAGCTTGAGAGATCAGGCGTCCTACGAGCAGTACTTC.

This rearrangement joins TRBV27 to TRBJ1-4; 7 bases are a match to TRBD1. The CDR3 totals 18 residues. Germline loops: CDR1 MNHEY, CDR2 SMNVEV (reference sequence). Trimming cost V 6 bases and J 6 bases; bases outside gene matches: 19. The CDR3 nucleotides are TGTGCCAGCAGCCGCCCTTCGGCAGGGGGGAGCGGGGATGAAAAACTGTTTTTT. Encoded protein: CASSRPSAGGSGDEKLFF.

V and J are TRBV12-3 or TRBV12-4 and TRBJ2-7; D call uncertain. The CDR3 length is 13 residues. With 1 base removed from V and 3 bases from J, the gap between germline ends came to 7 bases. The CDR3 DNA reads as TGTGCCAGCAGTTTAGAGGCAGACTACGAGCAGTACTTC. This sequence encodes CASSLEADYEQYF.

V and J are TRBV7-2 and TRBJ1-2; no firm D call. CDR1 and CDR2 from the germline V gene are SGHTA and FQGNSA. This CDR3 is built from 15 residues. Trimming removed 1 base at V and 0 bases at J, with 9 bases between. In nucleotides, the CDR3 is TGTGCCAGCAGCTTAGTTGGCAGCTCTAACTATGGCTACACCTTC. Its translation: CASSLVGSSNYGYTF.

Here the CDR3 DNA reads TGTGCCAGCAGCTTAGCCGGGACTTATTCCTACGAGCAGTACTTC. Protein: CASSLAGTYSYEQYF. The rearrangement links TRBV7-9 to TRBJ2-7, with D possibly TRBD2 on 6 matching bases. Per germline, CDR1 SEHNR and CDR2 FQNEAQ (reference sequence). Deletions cut 0 bases from V and 1 base from J, with 10 bases between. The length of the CDR3 is 15 residues.

The chain is built from TRBV4-2 and TRBJ2-5; no clear D. CDR3 size: 13 residues. Germline V lookup: CDR1 LGHNA, CDR2 YNFKEQ. V lost 1 base and J lost 7, with 10 bases in between. For the CDR3, the DNA is TGTGCCAGCAGCCAAGGCCTAGGTGGGACCCAGTACTTC. Translation gives CASSQGLGGTQYF.

The rearrangement uses TRBV6-1 and TRBJ2-5; tentative D call: TRBD1 (6 bases). The DNA matches TRBJ2-1 better at its end, which makes the J call doubtful. This CDR3 comprises 14 residues. Per the germline V gene, CDR1 is MNHNS and CDR2 is SASEGT. The CDR3: CASSAYLKGDEQFF. The CDR3 nucleotides are TGTGCCAGCAGTGCGTACCTAAAGGGGGATGAGCAGTTCTTC.

V usage is TRBV5-1 and J usage is TRBJ2-7, with TRBD2 matching over 8 bases. The CDR3 totals 17 residues. V was clipped by 2 bases and J by 2 bases; unmatched bases: 12. Per the germline V gene, CDR1 is SGHRS and CDR2 is YFSETQ. The CDR3 reads CASSFGSLAGSPYEQYF. DNA for the CDR3: TGCGCCAGCAGCTTTGGAAGTCTAGCGGGTAGTCCCTACGAGCAGTACTTC.

This clonotype turned up a few times. The gene calls are TRBV7-2 and TRBJ1-5; 7 nucleotides line up with TRBD1. V lost 1 base, J lost 4 bases, and 7 bases stayed unmatched. Germline CDR1 reads SGHTA; CDR2 reads FQGNSA. The CDR3 has 16 residues. CDR3 in amino acids: CASSLVGSGGNQPQHF. CDR3 DNA: TGTGCCAGCAGCTTAGTGGGCTCAGGGGGGAATCAGCCCCAGCATTTT.

This sequence joins TRBV2 and TRBJ1-6, with D possibly matching TRBD1 (6 bases). V was clipped by 2 bases and J by 1 base, with 9 bases between them. The CDR3 totals 16 residues. Looked up from germline, CDR1 is SNHLY and CDR2 is FYNNEI. For the CDR3, the DNA is TGTGCCAGCAGTGAAAGGAGGGGGTCCTATAATTCACCCCTCCACTTT. It specifies CASSERRGSYNSPLHF.

V usage is TRBV11-2 and J usage is TRBJ1-1; tentatively, D is TRBD1 (6 bases). Germline assignment: CDR1 SGHAT and CDR2 FQNNGV. Trimming took 1 base from V and 4 from J, leaving 22 bases between them. The CDR3 contains 18 residues. CDR3 DNA sequence: TGTGCCAGCAGCTTAGTAACAGGGTTTTGGTCTGATAGCACTGAAGCTTTCTTT. This codes for CASSLVTGFWSDSTEAFF.

This clonotype was counted only a few times. The rearrangement links TRBV3-1 to TRBJ2-7; 10 bases fit TRBD1. Germline V gives CDR1 LGHDT, CDR2 YNNKEL (reference sequence). This CDR3 is built from 20 residues. The ends lost 2 bases at V and 6 bases at J; junction bases unmatched: 22. The CDR3: CASSQLPGQGPLNLPLEQYF. The CDR3 DNA follows: TGTGCCAGCAGCCAATTACCGGGACAGGGGCCCCTTAACCTACCGCTCGAGCAGTACTTC.